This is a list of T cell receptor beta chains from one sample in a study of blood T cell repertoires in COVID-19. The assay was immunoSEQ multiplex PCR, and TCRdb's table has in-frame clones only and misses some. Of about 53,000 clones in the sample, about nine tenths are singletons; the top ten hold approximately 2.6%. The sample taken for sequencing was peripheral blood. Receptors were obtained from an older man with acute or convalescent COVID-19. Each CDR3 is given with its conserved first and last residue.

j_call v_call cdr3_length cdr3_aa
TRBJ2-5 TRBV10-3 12 CAISHRGETQYF
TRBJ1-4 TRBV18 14 CASSPVGRDEKLFF
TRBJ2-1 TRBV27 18 CASSLSSGGASSYNEQFF
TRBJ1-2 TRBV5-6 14 CASRFRGGGYGYTF
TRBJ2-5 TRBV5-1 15 CASSPGTPYQETQYF
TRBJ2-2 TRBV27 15 CASSRRVLGGGELFF
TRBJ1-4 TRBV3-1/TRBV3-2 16 CASSRTGGPGGEKLFF
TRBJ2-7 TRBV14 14 CASSPLERLSEQYF
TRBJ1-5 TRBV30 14 CAWSLRYSNQPQHF
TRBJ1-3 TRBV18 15 CASSPPSGSGNTIYF
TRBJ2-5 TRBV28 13 CASRRTNKETQYF
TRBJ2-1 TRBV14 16 CASSRGQGGSYNEQFF
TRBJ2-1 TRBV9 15 CASSHSGSSYNEQFF
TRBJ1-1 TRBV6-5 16 CASSFRTGWRDTEAFF
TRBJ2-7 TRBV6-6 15 CASSQPGQGSYEQYF
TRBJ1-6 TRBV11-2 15 CASSLGAGVNSPLHF
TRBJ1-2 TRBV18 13 CASSPQNREGYTF
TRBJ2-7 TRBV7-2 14 CASSIDRDIYEQYF
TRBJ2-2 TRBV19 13 CASKGGGTGELFF
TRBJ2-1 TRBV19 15 CASSIFLGYHNEQFF
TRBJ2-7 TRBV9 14 CASSPTGSGYEQYF
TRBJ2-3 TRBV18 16 CASSTSGGRDTDTQYF
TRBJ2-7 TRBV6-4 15 CASSDPDRVCYEQYF
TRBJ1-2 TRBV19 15 CASSIARTTNYGYTF
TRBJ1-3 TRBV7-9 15 CASSLDGTVGNTIYF
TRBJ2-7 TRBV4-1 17 CASSQGRGGRNSYEQYF
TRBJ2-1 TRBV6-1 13 CASSEGGHGEQFF
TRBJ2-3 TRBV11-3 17 CASSLVAPQGATDTQYF
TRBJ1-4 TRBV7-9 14 CASSLQVTNEKLFF
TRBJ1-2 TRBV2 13 CASSERVNYGYTF
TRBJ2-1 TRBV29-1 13 CSSKGVLPNEQFF
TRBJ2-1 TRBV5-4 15 CASSSLAGRYNEQFF
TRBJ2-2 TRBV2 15 CASTLLASNTGELFF
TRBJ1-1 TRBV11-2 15 CASSFGQGGNTEAFF
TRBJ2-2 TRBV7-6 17 CASSHSGQAANTGELFF
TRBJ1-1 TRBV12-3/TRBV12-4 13 CASSPYRGTEAFF
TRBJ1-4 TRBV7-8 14 CASRKTGAGEKLFF
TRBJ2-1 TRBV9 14 CASSVTGLSNEQFF
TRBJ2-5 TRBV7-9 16 CASSLASGQPQETQYF
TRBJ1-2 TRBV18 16 CASSPPGTGNGWGYTF
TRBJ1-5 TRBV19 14 CASSIVPGNQPQHF
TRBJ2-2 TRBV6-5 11 CASSSAGELFF
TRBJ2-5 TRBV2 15 CASDFLGGFQETQYF
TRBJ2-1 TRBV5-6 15 CASSLVGGGRNEQFF
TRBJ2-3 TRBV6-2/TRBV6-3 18 CASSYFSGGPGITDTQYF
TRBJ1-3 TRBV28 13 CASKRPSGNTIYF
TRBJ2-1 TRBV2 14 CASRYPSGYNEQFF
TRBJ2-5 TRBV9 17 CASSVASGTRTQETQYF
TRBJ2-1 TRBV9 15 CASSVEDRFYNEQFF
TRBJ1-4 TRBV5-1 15 CASSLQGRTNEKLFF
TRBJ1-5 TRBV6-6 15 CASVPTGGFNQPQHF
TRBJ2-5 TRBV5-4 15 CASSPPTGSGVTQYF
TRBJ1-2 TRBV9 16 CASSPHQIGGNYGYTF
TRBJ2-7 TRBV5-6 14 CASSLGAGRKEQYF